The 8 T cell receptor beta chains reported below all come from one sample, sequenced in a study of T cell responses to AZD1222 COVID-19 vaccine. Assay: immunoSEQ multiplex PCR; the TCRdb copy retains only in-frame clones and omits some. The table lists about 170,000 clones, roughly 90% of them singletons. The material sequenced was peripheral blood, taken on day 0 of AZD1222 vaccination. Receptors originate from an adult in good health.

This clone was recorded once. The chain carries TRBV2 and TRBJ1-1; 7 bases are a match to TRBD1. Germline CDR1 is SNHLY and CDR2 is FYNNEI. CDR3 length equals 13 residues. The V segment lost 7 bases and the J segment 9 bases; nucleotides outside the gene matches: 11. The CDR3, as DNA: TGTGCCAGCACCGTTATGGGAGGGGGCCAAGCTTTCTTT. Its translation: CASTVMGGGQAFF.

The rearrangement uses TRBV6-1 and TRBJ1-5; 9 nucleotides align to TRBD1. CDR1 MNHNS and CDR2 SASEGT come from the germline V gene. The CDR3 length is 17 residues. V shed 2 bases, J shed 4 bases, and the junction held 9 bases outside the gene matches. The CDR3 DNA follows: TGTGCCAGCAGTGAAACGCCACACAGGGGGCGGAATCAGCCCCAGCATTTT. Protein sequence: CASSETPHRGRNQPQHF.

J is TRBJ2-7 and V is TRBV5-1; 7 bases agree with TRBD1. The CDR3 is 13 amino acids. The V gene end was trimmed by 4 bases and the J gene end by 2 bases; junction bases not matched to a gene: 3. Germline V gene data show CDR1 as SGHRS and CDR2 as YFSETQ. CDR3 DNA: TGCGCCAGCAGCCCGCAGGGGGCCTACGAGCAGTACTTC. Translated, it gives CASSPQGAYEQYF.

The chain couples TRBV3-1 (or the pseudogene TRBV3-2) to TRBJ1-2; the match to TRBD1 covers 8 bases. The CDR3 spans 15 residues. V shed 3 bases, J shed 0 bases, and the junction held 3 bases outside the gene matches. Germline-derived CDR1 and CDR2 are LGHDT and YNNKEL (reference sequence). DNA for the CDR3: TGTGCCAGCAGCCATCCGACAGGGGCTAACTATGGCTACACCTTC. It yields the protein CASSHPTGANYGYTF.

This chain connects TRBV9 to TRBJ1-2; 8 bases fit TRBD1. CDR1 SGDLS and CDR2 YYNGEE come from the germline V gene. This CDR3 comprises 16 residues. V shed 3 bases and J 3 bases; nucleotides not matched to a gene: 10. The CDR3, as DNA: TGTGCCAGCAGCGGACTCCTGGACAGGGATTACTATGGCTACACCTTC. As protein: CASSGLLDRDYYGYTF.

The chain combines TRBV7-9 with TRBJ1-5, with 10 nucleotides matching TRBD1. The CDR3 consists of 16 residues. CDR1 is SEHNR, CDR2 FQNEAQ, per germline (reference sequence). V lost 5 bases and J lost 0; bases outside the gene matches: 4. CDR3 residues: CASSPGTGASNQPQHF. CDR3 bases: TGTGCCAGCAGCCCTGGGACAGGGGCTAGCAATCAGCCCCAGCATTTT. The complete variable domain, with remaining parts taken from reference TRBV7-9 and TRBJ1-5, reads DTGVSQNPRHKITKRGQNVTFRCDPISEHNRLYWYRQTLGQGPEFLTYFQNEAQLEKSRLLSDRFSAERPKGSFSTLEIQRTEQGDSAMYLCASSPGTGASNQPQHFGDGTRLSIL.

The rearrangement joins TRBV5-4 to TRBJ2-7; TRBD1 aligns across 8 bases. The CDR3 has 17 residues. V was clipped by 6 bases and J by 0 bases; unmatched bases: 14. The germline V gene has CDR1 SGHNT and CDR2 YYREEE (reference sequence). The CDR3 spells CASNPNDPGTGSYEQYF. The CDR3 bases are TGTGCCAGCAACCCAAATGACCCCGGGACAGGCTCCTACGAGCAGTACTTC.

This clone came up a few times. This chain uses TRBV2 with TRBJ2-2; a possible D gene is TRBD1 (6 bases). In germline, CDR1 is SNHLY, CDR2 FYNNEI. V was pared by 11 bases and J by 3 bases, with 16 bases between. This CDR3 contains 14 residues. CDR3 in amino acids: CAVDRQDYTGELFF. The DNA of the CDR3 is TGTGCCGTGGATCGACAGGACTACACCGGGGAGCTGTTTTTT.